Listed below are T cell receptor beta chains from one sample, sequenced in a study of cytomegalovirus exposure and HLA in healthy donors. The table came from immunoSEQ multiplex PCR; TCRdb's copy has only in-frame clones and leaves some out. The table records 100,000 to 150,000 clones, roughly 75% of them present only once. Specimen: PBMCs. Receptors were obtained from a young man in good health and CMV-seronegative. Each CDR3 is given with its conserved first and last residue. The D gene is left open where the match is weak. Size values are once, few and many counts, or a class for expanded clones, and some rows have none.

j_call,v_call,clone_size,cdr3_length,d_call,cdr3_nt,cdr3_aa
TRBJ2-1,TRBV9,once,14,TRBD2,TGTGCCAGCAGCTTTCAGACTAGCGGCAATGAGCAGTTCTTC,CASSFQTSGNEQFF
TRBJ2-7,TRBV27,.,14,TRBD1,TGTGCCAGCAGTCCCGGGACAGGGGGCTACGAGCAGTACTTC,CASSPGTGGYEQYF
TRBJ1-2,TRBV25-1,.,12,TRBD1,TGTGCCAGTTATACAGGGGTCTATGGCTACACCTTC,CASYTGVYGYTF
TRBJ1-1,TRBV9,.,15,.,TGTGCCAGCAGCGTAGACCCGGGGGGGAACACTGAAGCTTTCTTT,CASSVDPGGNTEAFF
TRBJ2-1,TRBV28,.,14,TRBD1,TGTGCCAGCAGGCCCGGACAGGTCATAAATGAGCAGTTCTTC,CASRPGQVINEQFF
TRBJ1-1,TRBV29-1,once,12,TRBD1,TGCAGCGCCGGGACAGGGGTTACTGAAGCTTTCTTT,CSAGTGVTEAFF
TRBJ2-3,TRBV2,.,14,.,TGTGCCAGCTCTGCCAGGGAAGGGTGGGATACGCAGTATTTT,CASSAREGWDTQYF
TRBJ2-5,TRBV5-4,.,14,TRBD2,TGTGCCAGCAGCCCCGGGACTAGTCGAGAGACCCAGTACTTC,CASSPGTSRETQYF
TRBJ1-5,TRBV6-6,.,11,.,TGTGCCAGCAGCCCGGGTCAGCCCCAGCATTTT,CASSPGQPQHF
TRBJ1-4,TRBV4-1,.,16,.,TGCGCCAGCAGCCAGCGCTACAGAGCAACTAATGAAAAACTGTTTTTT,CASSQRYRATNEKLFF
TRBJ2-3,TRBV10-1,once,14,.,TGCGCCAGCAGTATCGCAGGAAGCACAGATACGCAGTATTTT,CASSIAGSTDTQYF
TRBJ2-1,TRBV5-1,once,18,.,TGCGCCAGCAGCTTGGCCGGGGCGGGAATTAGCTCCTACAATGAGCAGTTCTTC,CASSLAGAGISSYNEQFF
TRBJ2-2,TRBV27,.,13,.,TGTGCCAGCAGTCATAGCGCCCCCGGGGAGCTGTTTTTT,CASSHSAPGELFF
TRBJ1-1,TRBV6-1,.,12,.,TGTGCCAGCAGACAGCAGAACACTGAAGCTTTCTTT,CASRQQNTEAFF
TRBJ2-5,TRBV18,.,13,.,TGTGCCAGCTCAGGTACAGCTCAAGAGACCCAGTACTTC,CASSGTAQETQYF
TRBJ1-2,TRBV11-2,.,13,.,TGTGCCAGCAGCTTAGGAGGGAACTATGGCTACACCTTC,CASSLGGNYGYTF
TRBJ2-3,TRBV28,.,15,TRBD1,TGTGCCAGCAGTTTATTGAGGGACAGGTTAGATACGCAGTATTTT,CASSLLRDRLDTQYF
TRBJ1-1,TRBV5-6,.,16,TRBD1,TGTGCCAGCAGCGTAGAGACAGGGGCTGCGAACACTGAAGCTTTCTTT,CASSVETGAANTEAFF
TRBJ2-1,TRBV5-1,.,11,.,TGCGCCAGCTACTTACTCCCGGCGGTGTTCTTC,CASYLLPAVFF
TRBJ1-1,TRBV10-1,.,13,.,TGCGCCAGCAGCGAAGGGCAGCGGGGAGAAGCTTTCTTT,CASSEGQRGEAFF
TRBJ2-1,TRBV2,.,15,TRBD2,TGTGCCAGCAGTCAACTAGCGGGAGGCTACAATGAGCAGTTCTTC,CASSQLAGGYNEQFF
TRBJ2-5,TRBV2,.,15,TRBD1,TGTGCCAGCAGTCGCAACGGACAGGGGGCGGAGACCCAGTACTTC,CASSRNGQGAETQYF
TRBJ1-5,TRBV2,.,12,.,TGTGCCAGCCAGACAAGCAATCAGCCCCAGCATTTT,CASQTSNQPQHF
TRBJ2-1,TRBV4-1,.,18,.,TGCGCCAGCAGCCAACGCAACAGGGGAGGCGGAAGGTACAATGAGCAGTTCTTC,CASSQRNRGGGRYNEQFF
TRBJ1-2,TRBV6-1,.,15,TRBD1,TGTGCCAGCAGTGCCACAGGGGGAGCTAACTATGGCTACACCTTC,CASSATGGANYGYTF
TRBJ2-5,TRBV28,few,12,.,TGTGCCAGCAGTTTATTACAACAGACCCAGTACTTC,CASSLLQQTQYF
TRBJ1-2,TRBV2,.,13,.,TGTGCCAGCAGTGAATCTGTTAACTATGGCTACACCTTC,CASSESVNYGYTF
TRBJ2-3,TRBV7-9,once,15,.,TGTGCCAGCAGCAACGGACACCTAAGCACAGATACGCAGTATTTT,CASSNGHLSTDTQYF
TRBJ2-2,TRBV7-2,few,15,TRBD2,TGTGCCAGCAGCTTCCAGCGGGGTGGGGCCGGGGAGCTGTTTTTT,CASSFQRGGAGELFF
TRBJ1-1,TRBV5-1,.,14,.,TGCGCCAGCAGCGTTTCAATCATGAACACTGAAGCTTTCTTT,CASSVSIMNTEAFF
TRBJ2-7,TRBV5-1,once,19,TRBD1,TGCGCCAGCAGACCAACGCGCGCGGTAAACAGGGGACAAGACTACGAGCAGTACTTC,CASRPTRAVNRGQDYEQYF
TRBJ2-2,TRBV28,few,16,TRBD2,TGTGCCAGCACCTATCCGGGACTAGCGGACACCGGGGAGCTGTTTTTT,CASTYPGLADTGELFF
TRBJ2-6,TRBV7-2,.,16,.,TGTGCCAGCAGCCCCAGACAGCGCTCTGGGGCCAACGTCCTGACTTTC,CASSPRQRSGANVLTF
TRBJ2-3,TRBV15,.,12,.,TGTGCCACCGGTGCGAACCCCGATACGCAGTATTTT,CATGANPDTQYF
TRBJ2-7,TRBV7-2,.,14,TRBD2,TGTGCCAGCAGCTATCGGGGACTAGCGAAGGAGCAGTACTTC,CASSYRGLAKEQYF
TRBJ1-1,TRBV29-1,.,14,.,TGCAGCGCGGGGGGGGTACTGGGGGCCACTGAAGCTTTCTTT,CSAGGVLGATEAFF
TRBJ1-2,TRBV28,few,17,.,TGTGCCACCGGTGAGGGAGGACTTAAAGGGACGAACTATGGCTACACCTTC,CATGEGGLKGTNYGYTF
TRBJ2-2,TRBV7-3,.,16,TRBD2,TGTGCCAGCAGCTTAACTCGGCGGGAGAAGGGCGGGGAGCTGTTTTTT,CASSLTRREKGGELFF
TRBJ2-5,TRBV18,.,13,.,TGTGCCAGCTCACCAGCAGTCCAAGAGACCCAGTACTTC,CASSPAVQETQYF
TRBJ2-7,TRBV5-6,.,16,TRBD2,TGTGCCAGCAGCTCGACGTGGGGGGGGATCGAATACGAGCAGTACTTC,CASSSTWGGIEYEQYF
TRBJ1-1,TRBV6-5,once,15,.,TGTGCCAGCAGTTACTCGAGGGGGATGAACACTGAAGCTTTCTTT,CASSYSRGMNTEAFF
TRBJ1-4,TRBV4-3,few,13,.,TGCGCCAGCAGCCAAACCGGGGATGAAAAACTGTTTTTT,CASSQTGDEKLFF
TRBJ1-4,TRBV7-2,.,17,TRBD1,TGTGCCAGCAGCTTATTTGCAGGGGGCACGACTAATGAAAAACTGTTTTTT,CASSLFAGGTTNEKLFF
TRBJ2-3,TRBV6-5,.,15,TRBD1,TGTGCCAGCAAGCACAGGGGGGTAGGCACAGATACGCAGTATTTT,CASKHRGVGTDTQYF
TRBJ2-7,TRBV9,.,15,TRBD1,TGTGCCAGCAGCCGGGGACAGGGAGTGTCCTACGAGCAGTACTTC,CASSRGQGVSYEQYF
TRBJ2-1,TRBV10-3,.,13,TRBD1,TGTGCCATCAGTATGGGACAGAGCAATGAGCAGTTCTTC,CAISMGQSNEQFF
TRBJ2-3,TRBV6-5,.,15,.,TGTGCCAGCAGTTACCGGGGGAGCAGCACAGATACGCAGTATTTT,CASSYRGSSTDTQYF
TRBJ2-3,TRBV6-1,.,13,.,TGTGCCAGCAGCGTTCGGGGCACAGATACGCAGTATTTT,CASSVRGTDTQYF
TRBJ1-1,TRBV7-9,once,12,.,TGTGCCAGCAGCCCCAGGGGCCTAGAAGCTTTCTTT,CASSPRGLEAFF
TRBJ1-5,TRBV5-6,.,15,TRBD1,TGTGCCAGCAGCTTGGGGGGACAGGGGCCCCAGCCCCAGCATTTT,CASSLGGQGPQPQHF
TRBJ1-2,TRBV7-2,.,12,.,TGTGCCAGCAGCTACAGTAACTATGGCTACACCTTC,CASSYSNYGYTF
TRBJ2-7,TRBV2,.,12,TRBD1,TGTGCCAGCCGGGACAGCTCCTACGAGCAGTACTTC,CASRDSSYEQYF